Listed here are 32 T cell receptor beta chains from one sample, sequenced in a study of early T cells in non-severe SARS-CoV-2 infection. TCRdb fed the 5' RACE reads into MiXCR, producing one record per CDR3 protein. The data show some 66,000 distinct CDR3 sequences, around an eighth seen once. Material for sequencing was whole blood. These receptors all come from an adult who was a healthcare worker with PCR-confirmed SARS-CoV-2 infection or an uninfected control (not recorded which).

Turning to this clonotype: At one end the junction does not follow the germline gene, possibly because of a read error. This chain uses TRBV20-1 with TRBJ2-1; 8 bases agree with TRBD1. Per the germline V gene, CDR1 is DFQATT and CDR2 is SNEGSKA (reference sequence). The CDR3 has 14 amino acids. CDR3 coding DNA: TGCAGTACTAGACAGGGGAGCTCCTACAATGAGCAGTTCTTC. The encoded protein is CSTRQGSSYNEQFF.

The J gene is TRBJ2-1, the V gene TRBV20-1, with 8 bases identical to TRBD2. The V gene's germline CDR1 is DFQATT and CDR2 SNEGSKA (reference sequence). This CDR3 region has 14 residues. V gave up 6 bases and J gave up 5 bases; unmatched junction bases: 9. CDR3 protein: CSAISGKGNNEQFF. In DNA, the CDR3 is TGCAGTGCCATTAGCGGGAAGGGAAACAATGAGCAGTTCTTC.

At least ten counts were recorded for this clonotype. The CDR3 nucleotides are TGTGCCAGCAGTTACGGTCTTTGGGGACAGGAAAACACCGGGGAGCTGTTTTTT. This codes for CASSYGLWGQENTGELFF. This chain connects TRBV6-2 or TRBV6-3 to TRBJ2-2, with 8 positions matching TRBD1. CDR1 and CDR2 (germline): MNHEY, SVGEGT. The CDR3 runs 18 residues. The V and J ends lost 2 bases and 2 bases, in that order; junction bases with no gene match: 10.

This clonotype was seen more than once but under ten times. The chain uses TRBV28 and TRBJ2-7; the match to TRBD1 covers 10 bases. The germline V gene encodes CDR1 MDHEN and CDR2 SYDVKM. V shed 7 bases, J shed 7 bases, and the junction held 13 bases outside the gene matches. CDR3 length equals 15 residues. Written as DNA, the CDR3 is TGTGCCAGCAACCCGTTCGACAGGGGGCGCGGTGAGCAGTACTTC. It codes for CASNPFDRGRGEQYF. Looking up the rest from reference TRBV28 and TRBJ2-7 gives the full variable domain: DVKVTQSSRYLVKRTGEKVFLECVQDMDHENMFWYRQDPGLGLRLIYFSYDVKMKEKGDIPEGYSVSREKKERFSLILESASTNQTSMYLCASNPFDRGRGEQYFGPGTRLTVT.

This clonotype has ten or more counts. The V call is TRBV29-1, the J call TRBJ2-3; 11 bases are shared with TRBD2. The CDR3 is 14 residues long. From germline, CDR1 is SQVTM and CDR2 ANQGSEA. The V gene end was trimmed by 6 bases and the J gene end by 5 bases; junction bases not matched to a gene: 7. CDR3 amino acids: CSVLSGGARDTQYF. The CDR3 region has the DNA TGCAGCGTCCTTAGCGGGGGGGCCCGAGATACGCAGTATTTT.

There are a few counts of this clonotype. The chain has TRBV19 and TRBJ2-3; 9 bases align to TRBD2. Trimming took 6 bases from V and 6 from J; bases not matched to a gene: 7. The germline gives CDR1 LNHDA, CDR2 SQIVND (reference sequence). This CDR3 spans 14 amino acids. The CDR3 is CASRLAGVGDTQYF. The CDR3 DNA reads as TGTGCCAGTAGATTAGCGGGAGTCGGCGATACGCAGTATTTT. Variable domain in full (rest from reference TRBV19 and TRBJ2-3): DGGITQSPKYLFRKEGQNVTLSCEQNLNHDAMYWYRQDPGQGLRLIYYSQIVNDFQKGDIAEGYSVSREKKESFPLTVTSAQKNPTAFYLCASRLAGVGDTQYFGPGTRLTVL.

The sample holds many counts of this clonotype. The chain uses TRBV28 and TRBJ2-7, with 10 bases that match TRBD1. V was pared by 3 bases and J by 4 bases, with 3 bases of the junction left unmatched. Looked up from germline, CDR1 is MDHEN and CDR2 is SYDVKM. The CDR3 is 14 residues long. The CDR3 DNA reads TGTGCCAGCAGTTTCGGGACAGGGGCGTACGAGCAGTACTTC. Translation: CASSFGTGAYEQYF. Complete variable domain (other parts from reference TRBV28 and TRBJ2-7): DVKVTQSSRYLVKRTGEKVFLECVQDMDHENMFWYRQDPGLGLRLIYFSYDVKMKEKGDIPEGYSVSREKKERFSLILESASTNQTSMYLCASSFGTGAYEQYFGPGTRLTVT.

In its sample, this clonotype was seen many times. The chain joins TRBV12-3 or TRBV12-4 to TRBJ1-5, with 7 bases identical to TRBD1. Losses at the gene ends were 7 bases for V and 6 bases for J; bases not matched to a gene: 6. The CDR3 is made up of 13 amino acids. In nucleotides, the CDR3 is TGTGCCAGCACCACGACAGGGACTCAGCCCCAGCATTTT. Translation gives CASTTTGTQPQHF.

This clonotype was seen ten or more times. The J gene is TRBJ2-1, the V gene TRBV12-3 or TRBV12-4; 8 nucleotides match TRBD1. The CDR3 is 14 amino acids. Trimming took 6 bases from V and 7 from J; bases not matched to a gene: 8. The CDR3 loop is CASSRTGLRNEQFF. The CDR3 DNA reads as TGTGCCAGCAGCCGGACAGGGTTGAGAAATGAGCAGTTCTTC.

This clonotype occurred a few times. The DNA for the CDR3 is TGTGCCAGCAGCCCCACTAGCGGGGCCTACGAGCAGTACTTC. This encodes CASSPTSGAYEQYF. The chain carries TRBV7-9 and TRBJ2-7; 10 bases fit TRBD2. The CDR3 is made up of 14 amino acids. V shed 5 bases and J 2 bases; nucleotides not matched to a gene: 3. Germline CDR1 reads SEHNR; CDR2 reads FQNEAQ (reference sequence).

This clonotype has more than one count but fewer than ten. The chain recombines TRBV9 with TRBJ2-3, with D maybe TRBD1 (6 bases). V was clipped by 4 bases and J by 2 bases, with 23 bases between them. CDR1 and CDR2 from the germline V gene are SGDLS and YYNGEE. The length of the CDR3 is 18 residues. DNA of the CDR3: TGTGCCAGCAGCAAAGATGAGGCAGGGGAGAATCCCACAGATACGCAGTATTTT. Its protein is CASSKDEAGENPTDTQYF.

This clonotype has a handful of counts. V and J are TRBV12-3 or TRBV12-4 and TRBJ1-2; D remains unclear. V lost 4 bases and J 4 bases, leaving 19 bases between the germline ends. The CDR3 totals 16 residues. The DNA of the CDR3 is TGTGCCAGCAGTTCCGGATCACTACAGTTGCGCTATGGCTACACCTTC. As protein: CASSSGSLQLRYGYTF.

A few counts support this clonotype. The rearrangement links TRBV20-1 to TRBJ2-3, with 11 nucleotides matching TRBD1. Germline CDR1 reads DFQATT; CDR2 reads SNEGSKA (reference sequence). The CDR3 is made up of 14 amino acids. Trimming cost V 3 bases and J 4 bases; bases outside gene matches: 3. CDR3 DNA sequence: TGCAGTGCTAGGAGGGACAGGGGGGCAGATACGCAGTATTTT. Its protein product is CSARRDRGADTQYF.

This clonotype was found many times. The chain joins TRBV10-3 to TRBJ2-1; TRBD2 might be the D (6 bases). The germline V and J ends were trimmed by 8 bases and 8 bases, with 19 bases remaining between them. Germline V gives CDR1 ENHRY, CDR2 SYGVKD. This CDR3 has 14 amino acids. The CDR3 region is CAIGGLAGTDEQFF. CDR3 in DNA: TGTGCCATCGGGGGGTTGGCGGGGACCGATGAGCAGTTCTTC.

This chain's CDR3 is CASSLGTSGNTIYF. The CDR3 nucleotides read TGTGCCAGCAGCTTGGGCACCTCTGGAAACACCATATATTTT. The J gene is TRBJ1-3, the V gene TRBV7-9; D is uncertain. The CDR3 is made up of 14 amino acids. CDR1 is SEHNR and CDR2 is FQNEAQ in the germline V gene (reference sequence). With 3 bases removed from V and 0 bases from J, the gap between germline ends came to 6 bases.

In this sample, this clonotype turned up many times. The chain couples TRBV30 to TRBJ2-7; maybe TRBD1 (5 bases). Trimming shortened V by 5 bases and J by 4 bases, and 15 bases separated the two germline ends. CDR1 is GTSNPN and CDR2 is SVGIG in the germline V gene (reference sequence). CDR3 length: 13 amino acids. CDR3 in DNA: TGTGCCTGGGGCCTGGGGCAGGCGTACGAGCAGTACTTC. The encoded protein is CAWGLGQAYEQYF.

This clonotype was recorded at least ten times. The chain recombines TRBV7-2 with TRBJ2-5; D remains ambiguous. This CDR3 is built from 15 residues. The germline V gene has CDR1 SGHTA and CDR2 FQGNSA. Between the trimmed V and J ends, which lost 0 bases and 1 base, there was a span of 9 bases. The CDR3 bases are TGTGCCAGCAGCTTAGCTCGGTACTCCCAAGAGACCCAGTACTTC. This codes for CASSLARYSQETQYF.

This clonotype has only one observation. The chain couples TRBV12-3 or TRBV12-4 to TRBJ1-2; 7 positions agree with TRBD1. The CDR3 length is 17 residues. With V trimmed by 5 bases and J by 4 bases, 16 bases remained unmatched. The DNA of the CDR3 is TGTGCCAGCAGTCCGGATACTGGGACAGCCCCACTCTATGGCTACACCTTC. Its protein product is CASSPDTGTAPLYGYTF.

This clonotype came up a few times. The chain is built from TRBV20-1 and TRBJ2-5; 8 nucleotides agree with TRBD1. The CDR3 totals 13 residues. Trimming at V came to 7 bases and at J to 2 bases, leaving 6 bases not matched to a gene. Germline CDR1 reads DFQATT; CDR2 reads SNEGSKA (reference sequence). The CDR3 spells CSVRTGLQETQYF. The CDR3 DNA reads TGCAGTGTTAGGACAGGGCTACAAGAGACCCAGTACTTC.

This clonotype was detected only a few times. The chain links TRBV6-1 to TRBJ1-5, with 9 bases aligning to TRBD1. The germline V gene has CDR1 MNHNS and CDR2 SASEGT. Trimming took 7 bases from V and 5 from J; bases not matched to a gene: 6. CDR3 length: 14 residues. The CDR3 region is CASNPGQGYQPQHF. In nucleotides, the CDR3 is TGTGCCAGCAACCCGGGACAGGGTTATCAGCCCCAGCATTTT.

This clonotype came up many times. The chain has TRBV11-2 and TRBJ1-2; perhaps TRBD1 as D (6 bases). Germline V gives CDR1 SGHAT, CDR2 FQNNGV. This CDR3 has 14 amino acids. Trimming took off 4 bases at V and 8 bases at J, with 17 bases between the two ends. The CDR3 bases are TGTGCCAGCAGCTCAGCCGGGGGCGCCCGCGGCTACACCTTC. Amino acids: CASSSAGGARGYTF.

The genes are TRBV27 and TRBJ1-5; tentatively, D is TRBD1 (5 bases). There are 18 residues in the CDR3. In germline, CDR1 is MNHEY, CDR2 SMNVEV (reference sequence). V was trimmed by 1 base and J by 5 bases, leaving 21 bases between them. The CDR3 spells CASSLLGPGRIEYQPQHF. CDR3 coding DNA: TGTGCCAGCAGTTTATTAGGGCCGGGACGGATCGAATATCAGCCCCAGCATTTT.

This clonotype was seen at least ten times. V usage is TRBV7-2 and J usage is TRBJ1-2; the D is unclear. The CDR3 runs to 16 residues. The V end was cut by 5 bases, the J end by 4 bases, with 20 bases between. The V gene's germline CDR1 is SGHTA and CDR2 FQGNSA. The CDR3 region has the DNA TGTGCCAGCAGCGCAATTATGCGGGGAATCTCCTATGGCTACACCTTC. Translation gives CASSAIMRGISYGYTF. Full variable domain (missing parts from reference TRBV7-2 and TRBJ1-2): GAGVSQSPSNKVTEKGKDVELRCDPISGHTALYWYRQSLGQGLEFLIYFQGNSAPDKSGLPSDRFSAERTGGSVSTLTIQRTQQEDSAVYLCASSAIMRGISYGYTFGSGTRLTVV.

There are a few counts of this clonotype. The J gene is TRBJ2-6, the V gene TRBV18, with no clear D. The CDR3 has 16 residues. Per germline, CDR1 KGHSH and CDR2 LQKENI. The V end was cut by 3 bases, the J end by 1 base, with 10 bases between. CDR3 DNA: TGTGCCAGCTCACCCGTTCTAAGTTCTGGGGCCAACGTCCTGACTTTC. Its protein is CASSPVLSSGANVLTF. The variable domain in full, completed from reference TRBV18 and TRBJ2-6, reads NAGVMQNPRHLVRRRGQEARLRCSPMKGHSHVYWYRQLPEEGLKFMVYLQKENIIDESGMPKERFSAEFPKEGPSILRIQQVVRGDSAAYFCASSPVLSSGANVLTFGAGSRLTVL.

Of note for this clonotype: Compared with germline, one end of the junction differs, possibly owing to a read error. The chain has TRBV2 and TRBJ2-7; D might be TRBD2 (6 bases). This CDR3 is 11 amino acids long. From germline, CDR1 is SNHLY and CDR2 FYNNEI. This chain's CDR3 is CASKGGYEQYF. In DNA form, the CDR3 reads TGTGCAAGCAAGGGAGGTTACGAGCAGTACTTC.

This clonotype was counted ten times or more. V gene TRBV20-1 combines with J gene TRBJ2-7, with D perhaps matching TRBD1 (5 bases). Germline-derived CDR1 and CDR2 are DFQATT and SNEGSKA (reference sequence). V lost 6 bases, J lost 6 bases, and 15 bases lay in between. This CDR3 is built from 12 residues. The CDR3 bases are TGCAGTGCCAATGGGCAGGGTTCCGAGCAGTACTTC. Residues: CSANGQGSEQYF.

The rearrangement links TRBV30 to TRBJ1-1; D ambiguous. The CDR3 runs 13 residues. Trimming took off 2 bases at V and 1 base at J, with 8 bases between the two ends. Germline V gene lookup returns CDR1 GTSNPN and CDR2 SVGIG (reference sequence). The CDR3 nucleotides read TGTGCCTGGAGTTTGTGGGAGAACACTGAAGCTTTCTTT. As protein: CAWSLWENTEAFF.

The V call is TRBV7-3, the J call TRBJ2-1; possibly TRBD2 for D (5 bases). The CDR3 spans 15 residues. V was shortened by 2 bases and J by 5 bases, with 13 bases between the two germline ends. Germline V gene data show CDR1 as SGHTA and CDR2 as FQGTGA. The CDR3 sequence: CASSLVGPGDNEQFF. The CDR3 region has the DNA TGTGCCAGCAGCTTAGTAGGTCCCGGGGACAATGAGCAGTTCTTC.

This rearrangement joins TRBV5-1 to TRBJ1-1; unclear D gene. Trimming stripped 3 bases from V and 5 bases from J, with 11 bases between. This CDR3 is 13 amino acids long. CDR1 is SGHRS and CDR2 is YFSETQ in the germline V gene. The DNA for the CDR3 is TGCGCCAGCAGCTCAGCTTCGGGGACTGAAGCTTTCTTT. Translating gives CASSSASGTEAFF.

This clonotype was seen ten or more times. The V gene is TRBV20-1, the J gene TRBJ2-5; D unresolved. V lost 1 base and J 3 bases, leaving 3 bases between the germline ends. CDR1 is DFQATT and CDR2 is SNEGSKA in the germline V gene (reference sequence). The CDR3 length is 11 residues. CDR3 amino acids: CSARGEETQYF. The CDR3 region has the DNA TGCAGTGCTAGAGGAGAAGAGACCCAGTACTTC.

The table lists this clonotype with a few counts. This CDR3 reads CSARDHLRGYTEAFF. The CDR3 DNA follows: TGCAGTGCTAGAGATCATCTGCGGGGTTACACTGAAGCTTTCTTT. The rearrangement links TRBV20-1 to TRBJ1-1; D gene unclear. The length of the CDR3 is 15 residues. The V end lost 0 bases, the J end lost 3 bases, and 14 bases lay between the germline ends. Germline V gene lookup returns CDR1 DFQATT and CDR2 SNEGSKA (reference sequence).

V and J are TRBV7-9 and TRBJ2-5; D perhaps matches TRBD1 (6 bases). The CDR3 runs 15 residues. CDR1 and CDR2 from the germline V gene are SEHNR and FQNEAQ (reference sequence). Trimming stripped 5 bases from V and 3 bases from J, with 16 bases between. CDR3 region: CASSAWDTDEETQYF. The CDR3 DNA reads TGTGCCAGCAGCGCCTGGGACACGGATGAAGAGACCCAGTACTTC.